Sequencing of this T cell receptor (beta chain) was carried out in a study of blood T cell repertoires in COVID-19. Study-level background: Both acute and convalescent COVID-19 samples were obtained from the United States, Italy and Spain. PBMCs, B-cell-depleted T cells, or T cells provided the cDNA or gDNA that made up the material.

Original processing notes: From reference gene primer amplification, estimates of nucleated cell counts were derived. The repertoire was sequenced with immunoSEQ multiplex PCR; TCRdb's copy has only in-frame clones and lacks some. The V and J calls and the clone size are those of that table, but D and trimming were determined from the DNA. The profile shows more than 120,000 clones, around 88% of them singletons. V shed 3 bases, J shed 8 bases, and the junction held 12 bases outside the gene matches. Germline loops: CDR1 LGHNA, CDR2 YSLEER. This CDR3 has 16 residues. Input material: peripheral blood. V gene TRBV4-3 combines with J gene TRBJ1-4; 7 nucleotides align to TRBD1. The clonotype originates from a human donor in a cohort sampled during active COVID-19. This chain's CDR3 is CASSQLQGFSKEKLFF. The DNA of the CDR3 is TGCGCCAGCAGCCAGCTACAGGGGTTTTCAAAAGAAAAACTGTTTTTT.